This record covers a single TCR beta chain. Seattle participants joined during active infection and were tracked over time. This sample was taken from a study of blood T cell repertoires in COVID-19. Looking at the study overall: Samples representing acute and convalescent COVID-19 were sourced from the United States, Italy and Spain. In each case, the material was cDNA or gDNA derived from T cells, B-cell-depleted T cells, or PBMCs.

In the source study's methods: The assay estimated nucleated cells by amplifying reference gene primers. Assay used: immunoSEQ multiplex PCR; TCRdb lists only in-frame clones, some missing. The V and J calls and the clone size are those of that table, but D and trimming were determined from the DNA. The sample contains fewer than 700,000 clones, approximately 91% of which appear only once. The sequenced sample was peripheral blood. This TCR was recovered from a woman in her 50s with COVID-19, enrolled during active disease.

The CDR3 region has the DNA TGTGCCACCAGTGACTCGGGACTAGCGGGGACAGATACGCAGTATTTT. Amino acid sequence: CATSDSGLAGTDTQYF. The chain carries TRBV24-1 and TRBJ2-3; TRBD2 agrees at 13 bases. The CDR3 loop spans 16 amino acids. J lost 3 bases, V lost 4 bases, and 3 bases had no gene match. Germline values: CDR1 KGHDR, CDR2 SFDVKD.